A single sample is the source of the 8 T cell receptor beta chains below, sequenced in a study of blood T cells in healthy people across ages. PCR was performed a second time for about 7 to 12 cycles using a sample-barcoded 5' primer and a J-beta primer mix. MiXCR, run by TCRdb on the 5' RACE reads, gives a single entry per CDR3 protein. The table records 600,000 or so distinct CDR3 sequences, 21% of them present only once. Sequenced sample: blood. The receptors here all came from a man in his 70s in good health.

The chain is built from TRBV7-9 and TRBJ1-1; the D gene is possibly TRBD1 (5 bases). CDR1 is SEHNR and CDR2 is FQNEAQ in the germline V gene (reference sequence). This CDR3 has 16 amino acids. V was cut by 7 bases and J by 1 base, with 19 bases left in between. For the CDR3, the DNA is TGTGCCAGCAACTTTATCCAGGGAATAGGGAACACTGAAGCTTTCTTT. Translating gives CASNFIQGIGNTEAFF.

CDR3 sequence reads: CSVPQGEVTGYTF. CDR3 sequence (DNA): TGCAGCGTTCCACAGGGGGAGGTAACCGGCTACACCTTC. The chain recombines TRBV29-1 with TRBJ1-2; 8 bases are a match to TRBD1. Trimming took 5 bases from V and 8 from J; bases not matched to a gene: 10. The CDR3 runs 13 residues. Germline V gene sequence: CDR1 SQVTM, CDR2 ANQGSEA.

The chain employs TRBV28 and TRBJ1-3; D is undetermined. The CDR3 spans 16 residues. V lost 5 bases to trimming and J lost 0 bases, with 14 bases between them. Germline V lookup: CDR1 MDHEN, CDR2 SYDVKM. CDR3 nucleotide sequence: TGTGCCAGCAGTCCCCCCCAAAAATTCTCTGGAAACACCATATATTTT. It codes for CASSPPQKFSGNTIYF.

The chain recombines TRBV29-1 with TRBJ2-3; D is unclear. The CDR3 contains 13 residues. Germline values: CDR1 SQVTM, CDR2 ANQGSEA. V was shortened by 6 bases and J by 1 base, with 11 bases between the two germline ends. The chain's CDR3 is CSVALPGTDTQYF. The CDR3 region has the DNA TGCAGCGTCGCCCTACCTGGCACAGATACGCAGTATTTT.

The V call is TRBV21-1, the J call TRBJ2-4; the table's D call, TRBD1, has no DNA check behind it. TRBV21-1 is an annotated pseudogene. The CDR3 loop spans 20 amino acids. CDR3 coding DNA: TGTGCCAGCAGCAAAGGGCGGACAGGGAAAACCTTGGGAGCCAAAAACATTCAGTACTTC. Translating gives CASSKGRTGKTLGAKNIQYF.

This clonotype came up a few times. The chain joins TRBV12-3 or TRBV12-4 to TRBJ1-3; D might be TRBD1 (5 bases). The CDR3 length is 14 residues. The V gene lost 6 bases and the J gene lost 3 bases, with 12 bases spanning the gap. This chain's CDR3 is CASRSTGDGNTIYF. Written as DNA, the CDR3 is TGTGCCAGCAGATCCACAGGAGATGGAAACACCATATATTTT.

The sample holds a few counts of this clonotype. The chain recombines TRBV18 with TRBJ1-2, with TRBD1 matching over 9 bases. This CDR3 contains 14 residues. Germline-derived CDR1 and CDR2 are KGHSH and LQKENI. J gave up 4 bases and V 2 bases, and 2 bases lay outside the gene matches. CDR3 nucleotide sequence: TGTGCCAGCTCACCAACGGACAGGGGCTATGGCTACACCTTC. Translating gives CASSPTDRGYGYTF.

In its sample, this clonotype was seen a few times. The rearrangement uses TRBV5-1 and TRBJ2-7; D gene ambiguous. The CDR3 consists of 14 residues. Looked up from germline, CDR1 is SGHRS and CDR2 is YFSETQ. Trimming removed 0 bases from V and 2 bases from J, with 9 bases in between. The CDR3 spells CASSLDSETYEQYF. In DNA, the CDR3 is TGCGCCAGCAGCTTGGACTCGGAGACCTACGAGCAGTACTTC.